This TCR beta chain originates from a study of post-analysis software for immune sequencing data. Whole-study context: Relapsing-remitting, secondary progressive and progressive-relapsing multiple sclerosis courses were included.

Concerning this clonotype itself: What it binds is unknown. One junction end does not reproduce the germline sequence, and a read error may be involved.

Built from TCR beta cDNA, the libraries had unique molecular identifiers in them. TCRdb processed the PCR reads anew with MiXCR; each CDR3 protein has one entry. The sample includes under 650,000 distinct CDR3 sequences, about 40% of them seen just once. CDR3 length: 16 amino acids. The germline gives CDR1 SGHRS, CDR2 YFSETQ. The study's findings and limits: Normalized Chao1 diversity in multiple sclerosis patients fell significantly below that of controls. Four to six TRBV segments were more frequent in patients than controls; TRBV5-6, TRBV5-1 and TRBV20-1 belonged to this group.

The chain couples TRBV5-1 to TRBJ2-6, with D possibly matching TRBD1 (5 bases). This sequence originates from a girl between 10 and 17 years old with multiple sclerosis. Sequencing was carried out using blood. Here the CDR3 reads CASSLALSSGANVPTF. The CDR3 DNA is TGCGCCAGCAGCTTGGCCTTGAGCTCTGGGGCCAACGTCCCGACTTTC.